The clone carrying this T cell receptor beta chain was seen more than once but under ten times. Researchers attached unique molecular identifiers to individual cDNA molecules. Each CDR3 protein is one row after TCRdb ran MiXCR on the 5' RACE reads. The data contain roughly 75,000 distinct CDR3 sequences, about 11% of them singletons. This record belongs to a study of early T cells in non-severe SARS-CoV-2 infection. Study-wide background: Sequencing of bulk RNA from unsorted whole blood was done, without chain pairing.

Trimming shortened V by 3 bases and J by 0 bases, and 11 bases separated the two germline ends. This CDR3 has 15 amino acids. This sequence originates from an adult who was a healthcare worker with PCR-confirmed SARS-CoV-2 infection or an uninfected control (not recorded which). Material: whole blood. The chain combines TRBV12-3 or TRBV12-4 with TRBJ2-5; D could derive from TRBD1 or TRBD2 (5 bases each). CDR3 in amino acids: CASSFSGAYQETQYF. In DNA, the CDR3 is TGTGCCAGCAGTTTCTCCGGGGCGTACCAAGAGACCCAGTACTTC.